One and the same sample provided the 25 T cell receptor beta chains below, sequenced in a study of shared clonotypes between healthy human individuals. TCRdb's table, derived via immunoSEQ multiplex PCR, lists solely in-frame clones and lacks some. The sample consists of about 2.4 million clones, 93% of them appearing once. The sequencing sample was made of naive CD4+ T cells from PBMCs. Subset noted: CD45RA+ positively selected. Receptors were obtained from a man aged 18 to 30 in good health. Some clones in this sample may be carry-over from other donors' samples.

This chain links TRBV28 with TRBJ2-1; perhaps D is TRBD1 or TRBD2 (5 bases each). The CDR3 has 14 amino acids. Germline assignment: CDR1 MDHEN and CDR2 SYDVKM. Trimming took off 2 bases at V and 10 bases at J, with 15 bases between the two ends. In nucleotides, the CDR3 is TGTGCCAGCAGTTTAGGGACCACCGGTATGGAGCAGTTCTTC. Encoded protein: CASSLGTTGMEQFF.

This clone was counted between two and nine times. This sequence joins TRBV7-6 and TRBJ1-1; D unresolved. Between the trimmed V and J ends, which lost 4 bases and 0 bases, there was a span of 6 bases. In germline, CDR1 is SGHVS, CDR2 FNYEAQ. There are 13 residues in the CDR3. DNA for the CDR3: TGTGCCAGCAGCTCAATGATGAACACTGAAGCTTTCTTT. Translated, it gives CASSSMMNTEAFF. Drawing the rest from reference TRBV7-6 and TRBJ1-1, the complete variable domain is GAGVSQSPRYKVTKRGQDVALRCDPISGHVSLYWYRQALGQGPEFLTYFNYEAQQDKSGLPNDRFSAERPEGSISTLTIQRTEQRDSAMYRCASSSMMNTEAFFGQGTRLTVV.

The chain carries TRBV20-1 and TRBJ1-1; D unclear. CDR3 size: 11 residues. Germline CDR1 and CDR2: DFQATT and SNEGSKA (reference sequence). V gave up 4 bases and J gave up 6 bases, with 9 bases separating them. The CDR3 DNA follows: TGCAGTGCTATAAACGCCGCTGAAGCTTTCTTT. Translated: CSAINAAEAFF.

This clone appeared a single time. The chain recombines TRBV6-1 with TRBJ2-2; 7 bases fit TRBD2. Germline CDR1 and CDR2: MNHNS and SASEGT. The V and J ends lost 3 bases and 4 bases, in that order; junction bases with no gene match: 11. The CDR3 runs 17 residues. The CDR3 reads CASSDFSRAGFTGELFF. In DNA, the CDR3 is TGTGCCAGCAGTGACTTCTCGCGAGCGGGGTTCACCGGGGAGCTGTTTTTT.

This sequence joins TRBV7-9 and TRBJ2-1; D is possibly TRBD2 (6 bases). V lost 2 bases to trimming and J lost 6 bases, with 14 bases between them. Looked up from germline, CDR1 is SEHNR and CDR2 is FQNEAQ (reference sequence). This CDR3 spans 15 amino acids. The CDR3 is CASSLIEEGSNEQFF. The DNA for the CDR3 is TGTGCCAGCAGCTTAATCGAGGAGGGTTCCAATGAGCAGTTCTTC.

The chain joins TRBV18 to TRBJ2-1; the D is unclear. This CDR3 has 17 amino acids. Per the germline V gene, CDR1 is KGHSH and CDR2 is LQKENI. V was cut by 3 bases and J by 0 bases, with 15 bases left in between. For the CDR3, the DNA is TGTGCCAGCTCACCTGTACCCGGCGTGAGCTCCTACAATGAGCAGTTCTTC. Its translation: CASSPVPGVSSYNEQFF. Full variable domain (remainder filled in from reference TRBV18 and TRBJ2-1): NAGVMQNPRHLVRRRGQEARLRCSPMKGHSHVYWYRQLPEEGLKFMVYLQKENIIDESGMPKERFSAEFPKEGPSILRIQQVVRGDSAAYFCASSPVPGVSSYNEQFFGPGTRLTVL.

About this clone itself: Other nucleotide sequences from this sample produce the same CDR3. V usage is TRBV5-4 and J usage is TRBJ2-7; 9 bases match TRBD1. The V gene end was trimmed by 4 bases and the J gene end by 4 bases; junction bases not matched to a gene: 6. The length of the CDR3 is 14 residues. CDR1 and CDR2 (germline): SGHNT, YYREEE (reference sequence). The CDR3 reads CASSLDRGRYEQYF. The CDR3 DNA reads as TGTGCCAGCAGCCTTGACAGGGGGAGGTACGAGCAGTACTTC. The full variable domain, rest sourced from reference TRBV5-4 and TRBJ2-7, is ETGVTQSPTHLIKTRGQQVTLRCSSQSGHNTVSWYQQALGQGPQFIFQYYREEENGRGNFPPRFSGLQFPNYSSELNVNALELDDSALYLCASSLDRGRYEQYFGPGTRLTVT.

The chain is built from TRBV6-6 and TRBJ2-7; TRBD2 matches at 10 bases. This CDR3 spans 15 amino acids. Unmatched junction bases numbered 7, after V lost 5 bases and J lost 3 bases. CDR1 is MNHNY and CDR2 is SVGAGI in the germline V gene (reference sequence). The CDR3 protein is CASSTRGTSDYEQYF. CDR3 bases: TGTGCCAGCAGTACCCGAGGGACTAGCGACTACGAGCAGTACTTC.

This clone occurred once. J is TRBJ1-1 and V is TRBV6-5; D gene uncertain. V was cut by 6 bases and J by 0 bases, with 8 bases left in between. CDR3 size: 13 residues. Germline CDR1 reads MNHEY; CDR2 reads SVGAGI. The CDR3 sequence: CASSRGLNTEAFF. In DNA, the CDR3 is TGTGCCAGCAGCCGAGGATTGAACACTGAAGCTTTCTTT.

The chain recombines TRBV30 with TRBJ2-7; perhaps TRBD1 as D (6 bases). This CDR3 comprises 13 residues. V shed 3 bases and J shed 7 bases, with 16 bases lying between them. CDR1 is GTSNPN and CDR2 is SVGIG in the germline V gene (reference sequence). In DNA form, the CDR3 reads TGTGCCTGGAGGGAGACAGGAATGGGGGAGCAGTACTTC. It codes for CAWRETGMGEQYF.

V and J are TRBV19 and TRBJ2-2; unclear D gene. CDR1 is LNHDA and CDR2 is SQIVND in the germline V gene (reference sequence). V was pared by 8 bases and J by 4 bases, with 8 bases between. The CDR3 runs to 12 residues. CDR3 DNA: TGTGCCAGTTCTTCGGTCACCGGGGAGCTGTTTTTT. Translated, it gives CASSSVTGELFF.

CDR3 loop: CASSPPDRAPYEQYF. The CDR3 bases are TGTGCCAGCAGTCCCCCTGACAGGGCCCCCTACGAGCAGTACTTC. The gene calls are TRBV25-1 and TRBJ2-7, with 7 nucleotides matching TRBD1. Germline assignment: CDR1 MGHDK and CDR2 SYGVNS. This CDR3 region has 15 residues. V dropped 5 bases and J dropped 2; count of bases not matched to a gene: 9.

The chain carries TRBV5-4 and TRBJ1-4, with unresolved D. Germline V gene sequence: CDR1 SGHNT, CDR2 YYREEE (reference sequence). V lost 2 bases, J lost 0 bases, and 8 bases lay in between. CDR3 length: 15 residues. The CDR3 coding sequence is TGTGCCAGCAGCTTATCGCGGTCAACTAATGAAAAACTGTTTTTT. It is translated as CASSLSRSTNEKLFF.

The CDR3: CASSLVSASSSYNEQFF. The CDR3 bases are TGCGCCAGCAGCTTGGTTAGCGCCTCGAGCTCCTACAATGAGCAGTTCTTC. The V call is TRBV5-1, the J call TRBJ2-1, with TRBD2 as a possible D gene (5 bases). The CDR3 extends over 17 amino acids. Germline V gene sequence: CDR1 SGHRS, CDR2 YFSETQ. The V end lost 0 bases, the J end lost 0 bases, and 13 bases lay between the germline ends.

As regards this clone: Other DNA sequences in the same sample also yield this CDR3. V and J are TRBV28 and TRBJ2-4; TRBD2 is a possible D gene (6 bases). Germline assignment: CDR1 MDHEN and CDR2 SYDVKM. V shed 2 bases and J shed 9 bases, with 11 bases lying between them. The CDR3 contains 13 residues. CDR3 loop: CASSLTGSGIQYF. CDR3 nucleotide sequence: TGTGCCAGCAGTTTAACCGGGAGTGGCATTCAGTACTTC.

This rearrangement joins TRBV2 to TRBJ2-1, with 13 nucleotides matching TRBD2. Germline-derived CDR1 and CDR2 are SNHLY and FYNNEI. Unmatched junction bases numbered 5, after V lost 5 bases and J lost 4 bases. The CDR3 runs to 16 residues. Here the CDR3 reads CASSPSGLAGYNEQFF. Here the CDR3 DNA reads TGTGCCAGCAGTCCCTCGGGACTAGCGGGGTACAATGAGCAGTTCTTC.

The genes are TRBV6-5 and TRBJ1-3; no clear D gene. V was shortened by 9 bases and J by 8 bases, with 8 bases between the two germline ends. Looked up from germline, CDR1 is MNHEY and CDR2 is SVGAGI. The CDR3 runs 10 residues. DNA of the CDR3: TGTGCCAGGGTCCCGGACACCATATATTTT. It is translated as CARVPDTIYF.

This chain uses TRBV5-6 with TRBJ1-2; 9 bases map to TRBD1. Germline V gives CDR1 SGHDT, CDR2 YYEEEE. Losses at the gene ends were 4 bases for V and 4 bases for J; bases not matched to a gene: 5. The CDR3 is made up of 14 amino acids. The CDR3 reads CASSRDRDSYGYTF. CDR3 nucleotides: TGTGCCAGCAGCCGGGACAGGGACAGCTATGGCTACACCTTC.

The chain joins TRBV6-6 to TRBJ2-7; 15 bases fit TRBD2. CDR1 MNHNY and CDR2 SVGAGI come from the germline V gene (reference sequence). The CDR3 extends over 16 amino acids. V dropped 7 bases and J dropped 3; count of bases not matched to a gene: 7. The CDR3 spells CASNAGTSGRYYEQYF. The CDR3 nucleotides are TGTGCCAGCAACGCGGGGACTAGCGGGAGGTACTACGAGCAGTACTTC.

The chain couples TRBV28 to TRBJ2-3, with D hard to call. CDR1 is MDHEN and CDR2 is SYDVKM in the germline V gene. The V end was cut by 5 bases, the J end by 4 bases, with 10 bases between. CDR3 length: 13 amino acids. Here the CDR3 reads CASSTTPADTQYF. As DNA, the CDR3 is TGTGCCAGCAGTACCACTCCAGCAGATACGCAGTATTTT.

The V and J genes are TRBV10-2 and TRBJ1-5; weak D call: TRBD1 (6 bases). The V gene lost 7 bases and the J gene lost 0 bases, with 10 bases spanning the gap. The CDR3 runs to 14 residues. The germline V gene has CDR1 WSHSY and CDR2 SAAADI. The CDR3 region is CASMKTGSNQPQHF. DNA of the CDR3: TGCGCCAGCATGAAGACAGGTAGCAATCAGCCCCAGCATTTT.

The rearrangement uses TRBV10-3 and TRBJ1-1, with D unresolved. The V gene's germline CDR1 is ENHRY and CDR2 SYGVKD. The V gene lost 0 bases and the J gene lost 4 bases, with 15 bases spanning the gap. There are 16 residues in the CDR3. The CDR3 region is CAISESEGRSATEAFF. In DNA, the CDR3 is TGTGCCATCAGTGAGTCCGAAGGACGGTCGGCCACTGAAGCTTTCTTT.

The chain has TRBV6-5 and TRBJ1-2; the D gene is possibly TRBD1 (6 bases). Germline CDR1 MNHEY, CDR2 SVGAGI. V was pared by 5 bases and J by 0 bases, with 13 bases between. The CDR3 spans 15 residues. This CDR3 reads CASSPDRLANYGYTF. The CDR3 DNA sequence: TGTGCCAGCAGTCCCGACAGGTTAGCTAACTATGGCTACACCTTC.

This chain uses TRBV29-1 with TRBJ2-2; the match to TRBD1 covers 7 bases. This CDR3 is built from 14 residues. Germline CDR1 reads SQVTM; CDR2 reads ANQGSEA. Trimming cost V 7 bases and J 3 bases; bases outside gene matches: 8. The CDR3 coding sequence is TGCAGCGCACGAGGGGGCACGGACACCGGGGAGCTGTTTTTT. It translates to CSARGGTDTGELFF.

V and J are TRBV2 and TRBJ2-1; 11 bases agree with TRBD2. The CDR3 has 15 residues. The junction had 7 bases not matched to a gene; V was cut back by 8 bases and J by 4 bases. Per the germline V gene, CDR1 is SNHLY and CDR2 is FYNNEI. CDR3 DNA sequence: TGTGCCAGCGTGACGGGGACTAGCGGTTACAATGAGCAGTTCTTC. Translated: CASVTGTSGYNEQFF. Supplemented by reference TRBV2 and TRBJ2-1, the full variable domain reads EPEVTQTPSHQVTQMGQEVILRCVPISNHLYFYWYRQILGQKVEFLVSFYNNEISEKSEIFDDQFSVERPDGSNFTLKIRSTKLEDSAMYFCASVTGTSGYNEQFFGPGTRLTVL.